This T cell receptor (beta chain) was recovered during a study of blood T cell repertoires in COVID-19. For the study at large: Both acute and convalescent COVID-19 samples were obtained from the United States, Italy and Spain.

In assigning cohorts, the study relied on participant-reported clinical history. The CDR3 covers 14 residues. Germline lookup yields CDR1 MNHEY and CDR2 SMNVEV (reference sequence). V lost 6 bases and J lost 0, with 9 bases in between. Authors' methods: The authors estimated nucleated cell counts from reference gene primer amplification. Assay used: immunoSEQ multiplex PCR; TCRdb lists only in-frame clones, some missing. V and J calls and clone size are those listed in that table; D and trimming were worked out from the DNA. This table holds fewer than 250,000 clones, roughly 80% found once. The chain has TRBV27 and TRBJ2-1; TRBD1 is a possible D gene (5 bases). The TCR comes from a woman under 40 who had recovered from COVID-19. The sequenced sample consisted of PBMCs or T cells enriched from blood (not recorded which). The CDR3 spells CASSYRSSYNEQFF. The CDR3, as DNA: TGTGCCAGCAGCTACAGGAGCTCCTACAATGAGCAGTTCTTC.